The source of this T cell receptor beta chain is a study of vaccination effects on CD4 cells after COVID-19. Pools of viral peptides were used by the ViraFEST assay to expand antigen-specific CD4+ T cells ahead of sequencing. Investigators separated out CD4+ T cells once around 11 days of culture had passed. The vaccine given was either BNT162b2 or mRNA-1273, in two doses. V lost 4 bases and J lost 0, with 11 bases in between. The CDR3 sequence is 15 residues long. The germline gives CDR1 SGHNT, CDR2 YENEEA. With respect to this clone: The target antigen is unknown.

Data came from immunoSEQ multiplex PCR; TCRdb stores just in-frame clones and leaves some out. Among roughly 41,000 clones listed, 65% to 75% were seen once. The source material was CD4+ T cells from PBMCs cultured with HCoV-OC43 spike peptides, sampled after COVID-19 vaccination. Subset specified: HCoV-OC43 spike overlapping peptide pool stimulation. The sequence derives from a human donor who received a COVID-19 vaccine. V gene TRBV11-3 combines with J gene TRBJ2-3, with D hard to call. The CDR3 reads CASSSRGASTDTQYF. The CDR3 DNA follows: TGTGCCAGCAGCTCGCGCGGCGCTAGCACAGATACGCAGTATTTT.